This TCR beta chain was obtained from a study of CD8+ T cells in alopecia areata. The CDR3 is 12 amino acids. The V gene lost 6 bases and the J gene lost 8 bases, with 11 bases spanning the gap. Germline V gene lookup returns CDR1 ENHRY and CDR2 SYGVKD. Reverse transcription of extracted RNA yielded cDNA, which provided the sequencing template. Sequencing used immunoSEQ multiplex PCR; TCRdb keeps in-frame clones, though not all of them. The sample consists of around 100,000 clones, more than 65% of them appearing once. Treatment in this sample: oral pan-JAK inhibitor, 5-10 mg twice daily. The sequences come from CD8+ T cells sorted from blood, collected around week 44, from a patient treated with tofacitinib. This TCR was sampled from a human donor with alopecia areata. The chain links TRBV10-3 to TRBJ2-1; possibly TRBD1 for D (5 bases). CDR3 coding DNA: TGTGCCATCAGCGACGACAGTGATGAGCAGTTCTTC. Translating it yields CAISDDSDEQFF.